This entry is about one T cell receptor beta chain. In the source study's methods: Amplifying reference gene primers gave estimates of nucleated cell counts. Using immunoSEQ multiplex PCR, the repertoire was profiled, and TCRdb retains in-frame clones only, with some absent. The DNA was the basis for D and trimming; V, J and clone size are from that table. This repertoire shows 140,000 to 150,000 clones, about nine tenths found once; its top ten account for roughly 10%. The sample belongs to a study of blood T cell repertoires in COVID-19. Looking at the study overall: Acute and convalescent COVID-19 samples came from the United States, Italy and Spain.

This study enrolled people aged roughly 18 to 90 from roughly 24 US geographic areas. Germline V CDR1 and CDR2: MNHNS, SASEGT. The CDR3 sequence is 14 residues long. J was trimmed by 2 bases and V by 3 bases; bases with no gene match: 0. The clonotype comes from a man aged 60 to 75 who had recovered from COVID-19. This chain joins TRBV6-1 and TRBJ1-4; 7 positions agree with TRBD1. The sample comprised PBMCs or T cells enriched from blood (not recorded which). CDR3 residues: CASSETGTNEKLFF. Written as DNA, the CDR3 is TGTGCCAGCAGTGAGACAGGGACTAATGAAAAACTGTTTTTT.